Listed below are T cell receptor beta chains from one sample, sequenced in a study of cytomegalovirus exposure and HLA in healthy donors. The method was immunoSEQ multiplex PCR; TCRdb's version includes in-frame clones alone and lacks a portion of them. The sample contains approximately 130,000 clones, approximately 80% of which appear only once. Specimen: PBMCs. The source is a girl aged 2-10 years in good health and CMV-seronegative. The CDR3 runs from the conserved cysteine through the conserved F or W. The D gene is left open where the match is weak. Clone size is not always given. Where it is, it says once, few, many or a class for expanded clones.

TGTGCCAGCAGCTTAGATCTAGTGGGGGGGGCCACCGGGGAGCTGTTTTTT CASSLDLVGGATGELFF TRBV11-2 - - TRBJ2-2 17
TGTGCCAGCACGGGCAGGGGTGATCAGCCCCAGCATTTT CASTGRGDQPQHF TRBV6-1 - few TRBJ1-5 13
TGTGCCAGTAGTAGCGGGGGCCATCAGCCCCAGCATTTT CASSSGGHQPQHF TRBV19 - - TRBJ1-5 13
TGTGCCAGCAGCCAGAATAGCGGGATCGAGGTTCCTGAGCAGTTCTTC CASSQNSGIEVPEQFF TRBV27 TRBD2 few TRBJ2-1 16
TGTGCCAGCAGCCTAGGCAGGGATGGCGGCTACACCTTC CASSLGRDGGYTF TRBV11-2 - - TRBJ1-2 13
TGCAGCGTGGCGACAGGGGCTAGCACAGATACGCAGTATTTT CSVATGASTDTQYF TRBV29-1 TRBD1 - TRBJ2-3 14
TGCGCCAGCAGCCAAGAGTTCGGGGGGGCTCGTGTCACAGATACGCAGTATTTT CASSQEFGGARVTDTQYF TRBV4-1 TRBD2 - TRBJ2-3 18
TGTGCCAGTAGTATAGGGGACAGGAACTACGAGCAGTACTTC CASSIGDRNYEQYF TRBV19 TRBD1 - TRBJ2-7 14
TGCAGCGTTCTACAGGGGGCGGGGGAGACCCAGTACTTC CSVLQGAGETQYF TRBV29-1 TRBD1 once TRBJ2-5 13
TGTGCCAGCAGCCAACGCCGGGGAGCGGGGGGGCTACATACGCAGTATTTT CASSQRRGAGGLHTQYF TRBV4-2 TRBD2 - TRBJ2-3 17
TGTGCCTGGAAGCTACTTCAGGGACAGAGAAATTCACCCCTCCACTTT CAWKLLQGQRNSPLHF TRBV30 TRBD1 - TRBJ1-6 16
TGTGCCAGTAGTATCTGGGGGCGCAGGAAATATGGCTACACCTTC CASSIWGRRKYGYTF TRBV19 - - TRBJ1-2 15
TGTGCCAGCAGCTCAGGAAAGAGGGGACTAGCGGTCACGGGGGAGACCCAGTACTTC CASSSGKRGLAVTGETQYF TRBV7-9 TRBD2 - TRBJ2-5 19
TGTGCCAGCTCACCTAATCCACAGGGGGCGCGGGACTATGGCTACACCTTC CASSPNPQGARDYGYTF TRBV18 TRBD1 - TRBJ1-2 17
TGTGCCAGCAGTCCCGGGAGGGGGACAGGGCCCTACGAGCAGTACTTC CASSPGRGTGPYEQYF TRBV21-1 - - TRBJ2-7 16
TGCGCCAGCAGCTTGGACAGGGTGAGGGCCCCAGGAGAGGAGACCCAGTACTTC CASSLDRVRAPGEETQYF TRBV5-1 - - TRBJ2-5 18
TGTGCCAGTAGTCCAAACAGGGATATAAGGTCTGGCTACACCTTC CASSPNRDIRSGYTF TRBV19 - once TRBJ1-2 15
TGTGCCAGTAGTATGGGAAGGGGATCCACCGGGGAGCTGTTTTTT CASSMGRGSTGELFF TRBV19 - once TRBJ2-2 15
TGTGCCAGCAGCTTGGTTGGGCAGAACTCTGGCTACACCTTC CASSLVGQNSGYTF TRBV5-4 - - TRBJ1-2 14
TGTGCTAGCGTCGGGTTGTATGAGCAGTTCTTC CASVGLYEQFF TRBV7-9 - - TRBJ2-1 11
TGTGCCAGCAGTGAAGGGACAGCCGTAAAGTTCTATAGCAATCAGCCCCAGCATTTT CASSEGTAVKFYSNQPQHF TRBV6-1 - few TRBJ1-5 19
TGTGCCAGTAGTATGGCGGACTACCCCGGTCCCCCCTACAATGAGCAGTTCTTC CASSMADYPGPPYNEQFF TRBV19 - - TRBJ2-1 18
TGTGCCAGCAGCCTGGGCCCCTCAGGGTTAGATACGCAGTATTTT CASSLGPSGLDTQYF TRBV28 - once TRBJ2-3 15
TGTGCCAGCAGCCCCGGACTCCACTACGAGCAGTACTTC CASSPGLHYEQYF TRBV5-8 - - TRBJ2-7 13
TGTGCCACCTCGACAGGGGGCGTCCCTAACGAGCAGTACTTC CATSTGGVPNEQYF TRBV19 TRBD1 - TRBJ2-7 14
TGTGCCAGCAGTCGAACTGGGAGCTCCTACGAGCAGTACTTC CASSRTGSSYEQYF TRBV28 - - TRBJ2-7 14
TGTGCCAGCAGTGAATCCACAATCTTCGACAGGGACGGTGAAAAACTGTTTTTT CASSESTIFDRDGEKLFF TRBV25-1 TRBD1 - TRBJ1-4 18
TGTGCCAGCAGTTACTCGACAGGGGAAGCTTTCTTT CASSYSTGEAFF TRBV6-6 TRBD1 - TRBJ1-1 12
TGTGCCAGCAGCGTAGCGGTGGCAACTAATGAAAAACTGTTTTTT CASSVAVATNEKLFF TRBV9 - - TRBJ1-4 15
TGTGCCAGTACTAGCCGAGGGGCCACCGGGGAGCTGTTTTTT CASTSRGATGELFF TRBV6-1 - few TRBJ2-2 14
TGTGCCAGCAGCGTTGACAGGGGAGGAGATGAAAAACTGTTTTTT CASSVDRGGDEKLFF TRBV9 TRBD1 - TRBJ1-4 15
TGTGCCAGCAATCAGCGGGCCGGGGAGACCCAGTACTTC CASNQRAGETQYF TRBV27 - - TRBJ2-5 13
TGTGCCAGCTCACCACCGGCAGAAGATCCCTATGGCTACACCTTC CASSPPAEDPYGYTF TRBV18 - - TRBJ1-2 15
TGTGCCAGCTCAACCGGGGGACAGGGGGCGATAACTAATGAAAAACTGTTTTTT CASSTGGQGAITNEKLFF TRBV18 TRBD1 - TRBJ1-4 18
TGTGCCAGCAGCTTAACTGGCGGGAACGAGCAGTACTTC CASSLTGGNEQYF TRBV7-3 - - TRBJ2-7 13
TGTGCCAGATCCCGTCGGGGGGCCCTCATTAAGCCCCAGCATTTT CARSRRGALIKPQHF TRBV25-1 - - TRBJ1-5 15